These T cell receptor beta chains were read from a single sample in a study of Graves' ophthalmopathy and Graves' hyperthyroidism. TCRdb called the multiplex PCR reads again in MiXCR, with one record for every CDR3 protein. The table shows around 590,000 distinct CDR3 sequences, with about 35% occurring only once. Source material: peripheral blood or thyroid tissue (not recorded which). These receptors came from an adult man with Graves' hyperthyroidism. CDR3s include the opening cysteine and the closing phenylalanine or tryptophan. D genes are given only for firm matches. The size of a clone is reported for some rows only, either as once, few or many, or as a class for expanded clones.

>-|TRBV7-9|TRBD1|TRBJ2-7
CANSSGQGANDYEQYF
>few|TRBV20-1|TRBD1|TRBJ1-5
CSAVLPGQGSRNQPQHF
>-|TRBV2|-|TRBJ2-5
CASSMGLQETQYF
>many|TRBV2|TRBD2|TRBJ2-2
CASSASGGGFSGELFF
>many|TRBV3-1|-|TRBJ1-4
CASSHQNNEKLFF
>-|TRBV11-3|-|TRBJ2-7
CASSLTRKPYEQYF
>once|TRBV10-1|TRBD2|TRBJ2-2
CASSEAAGGIDTGELFF
>many|TRBV20-1|TRBD1|TRBJ2-7
CSAHNPDRLYEQYF
>few|TRBV27|-|TRBJ2-5
CASSLNWGQETQYF
>many|TRBV29-1|TRBD2|TRBJ2-7
CSIVSGSSYEQYF
>-|TRBV10-3|-|TRBJ1-2
CAISQTASFGYTF
>-|TRBV19|-|TRBJ2-5
CTSRGGETQYF
>many|TRBV9|-|TRBJ2-6
CASSVVSSAPSGANVLTF
>few|TRBV6-1|TRBD1|TRBJ2-7
CASSVTGYYEQYF
>many|TRBV29-1|-|TRBJ1-2
CSDWRPGEQSGYTF
>-|TRBV10-3|-|TRBJ2-2
CAISVSGTKNTGELFF
>many|TRBV6-5|TRBD1|TRBJ1-1
CASSYGTGALDTEAFF
>-|TRBV20-1|TRBD2|TRBJ2-7
CSESPSSGGLYEQYF
>many|TRBV5-4|-|TRBJ2-7
CASSLAWRGHYEQYF
>few|TRBV7-9|-|TRBJ2-3
CASSFYGTGDTQYF
>many|TRBV20-1|-|TRBJ1-5
CSASRSVNGQPQHF
>-|TRBV7-9|TRBD2|TRBJ2-2
CASSLNLGGPTGELFF
>many|TRBV6-1|TRBD1|TRBJ2-7
CASSATGTGPTEQYF
>many|TRBV10-3|-|TRBJ1-1
CAISERESSPEAFF
>many|TRBV10-3|-|TRBJ1-4
CAASFGGTNEKLFF
>-|TRBV29-1|TRBD1|TRBJ2-5
CSLGGQGYEETQYF
>few|TRBV14|-|TRBJ2-3
CASSQIGSFGRDTDTQYF
>-|TRBV2|-|TRBJ1-6
CASSAQDSGASPLHF
>few|TRBV11-3|-|TRBJ2-2
CASSLFDRGTGELFF
>-|TRBV7-2|TRBD1|TRBJ1-4
CASSRDRAEKLFF
>many|TRBV7-9|-|TRBJ2-6
CASSPPGVQGSGANVLTF
>-|TRBV13|TRBD1|TRBJ2-3
CASSQVPGTGPDTQYF
>once|TRBV7-9|-|TRBJ2-3
CASSFLKDTRYF
>-|TRBV2|-|TRBJ1-4
CASSEGVANEKLFF
>many|TRBV13|-|TRBJ2-7
CASSSRQVLRTEQYF
>-|TRBV15|TRBD1|TRBJ2-1
CATSRQPGQGSYNEQFF
>-|TRBV20-1|TRBD1|TRBJ1-2
CSAVPGQEGYGYTF
>few|TRBV6-5|-|TRBJ2-7
CASSKDGYEQYF
>few|TRBV9|TRBD1|TRBJ1-6
CASGDRTNSPLHF
>many|TRBV7-9|TRBD1|TRBJ2-6
CASSRQGRPRTSGANVLTF
>many|TRBV7-6|-|TRBJ1-1
CASSEGARTEAFF
>many|TRBV9|-|TRBJ2-7
CASSVDVTGYEQYF
>few|TRBV20-1|-|TRBJ1-3
CSARTASPGSGNTIYF